A selection of T cell receptor beta chains follows, all from one sample in a study of blood T cell repertoires in COVID-19. Sequencing used immunoSEQ multiplex PCR; TCRdb keeps in-frame clones, though not all of them. The profile shows approximately 170,000 clones, about 90% of them singletons. What was sequenced was peripheral blood. Receptor source: a woman aged 55 to 70 with COVID-19, enrolled during active disease. Each CDR3 is given with its conserved first and last residue. A D gene is named only where the DNA matches it firmly. Expanded clones get a size class; other rows say once, few or many, or leave the size out.

D: TRBD1
J: TRBJ1-1
size: NA
V: TRBV6-2/TRBV6-3
DNA: TGTGCCAGCAGTGACAGGGGAAACACTGAAGCTTTCTTT
CDR3: CASSDRGNTEAFF

D: NA
J: TRBJ1-5
size: NA
V: TRBV30
DNA: TGTGCCTGGAGTGTAAAGAGGAGCCAGCCCCAGCATTTT
CDR3: CAWSVKRSQPQHF

D: TRBD2
J: TRBJ2-1
size: NA
V: TRBV5-1
DNA: TGCGCCAGCAGCGGAAATAGCGGGGTTGTTAATGAGCAGTTCTTC
CDR3: CASSGNSGVVNEQFF

D: NA
J: TRBJ1-5
size: NA
V: TRBV6-5
DNA: TGTGCCAGCAGCACCCGAGGCGGTCAGCCCCAGCATTTT
CDR3: CASSTRGGQPQHF

D: TRBD1
J: TRBJ1-1
size: NA
V: TRBV29-1
DNA: TGCAGCGTAGGGCAGGGGGCCACTGAAGCTTTCTTT
CDR3: CSVGQGATEAFF

D: NA
J: TRBJ1-2
size: NA
V: TRBV6-4
DNA: TGTGCCAGCAGTCAGGGGTCTAGTGGCTACACCTTC
CDR3: CASSQGSSGYTF

D: TRBD1
J: TRBJ2-7
size: NA
V: TRBV7-6
DNA: TGTGCCAGCAGCTTGGAGGGACAGGGTGACGAGCAGTACTTC
CDR3: CASSLEGQGDEQYF

D: NA
J: TRBJ1-1
size: NA
V: TRBV7-6
DNA: TGTGCCAGCAGCTTAGGGTCCGGGACACAAAACACTGAAGCTTTCTTT
CDR3: CASSLGSGTQNTEAFF

D: NA
J: TRBJ2-2
size: NA
V: TRBV19
DNA: TGTGCCAGTAGTATAGGGGGAGACGGAGGGGCCGGGGAGCTGTTTTTT
CDR3: CASSIGGDGGAGELFF

D: NA
J: TRBJ1-4
size: NA
V: TRBV5-6
DNA: TGTGCCAGCAGCTTCGGTACGGGTGAAAAACTGTTTTTT
CDR3: CASSFGTGEKLFF

D: NA
J: TRBJ1-5
size: NA
V: TRBV24-1
DNA: TGTGCCACCAGTGACGGACAGTTTAATCAGCCCCAGCATTTT
CDR3: CATSDGQFNQPQHF

D: NA
J: TRBJ1-2
size: NA
V: TRBV28
DNA: TGTGCCAGCAGTTTATATGGGGGCAGGGTCGGTGGCTACACCTTC
CDR3: CASSLYGGRVGGYTF

D: TRBD1
J: TRBJ2-4
size: NA
V: TRBV19
DNA: TGTGCCAGTAGTCCTCAGGGGGTCGGGGCCAAAAACATTCAGTACTTC
CDR3: CASSPQGVGAKNIQYF

D: NA
J: TRBJ1-2
size: NA
V: TRBV19
DNA: TGTGCCAGTAGTATAGTTGGCACCTATGGCTACACCTTC
CDR3: CASSIVGTYGYTF

D: NA
J: TRBJ1-1
size: NA
V: TRBV6-4
DNA: TGTGCCAGCAGTGAGCTCCCGAGGGGGACTGAAGCTTTCTTT
CDR3: CASSELPRGTEAFF

D: TRBD1
J: TRBJ2-2
size: NA
V: TRBV5-4
DNA: TGTGCCAGCAGTTCCGGACAGGAAAGGAGCACCGGGGAGCTGTTTTTT
CDR3: CASSSGQERSTGELFF

D: NA
J: TRBJ2-7
size: NA
V: TRBV29-1
DNA: TGCAGCGTCGCAAAGACAGGACCCTACGAGCAGTACTTC
CDR3: CSVAKTGPYEQYF

D: NA
J: TRBJ1-1
size: once
V: TRBV4-3
DNA: TGCGCCAGCAGCCAACGAGTTTGGGCGAGTGAAGCTTTCTTT
CDR3: CASSQRVWASEAFF

D: NA
J: TRBJ1-3
size: once
V: TRBV7-9
DNA: TGTGCCAGCAGCTTATCAGGGTCTGGAAACACCATATATTTT
CDR3: CASSLSGSGNTIYF

D: NA
J: TRBJ2-1
size: NA
V: TRBV30
DNA: TGTGCCTGGAGTGTACTCGGGAATTACAATGAGCAGTTCTTC
CDR3: CAWSVLGNYNEQFF

D: TRBD1
J: TRBJ2-3
size: NA
V: TRBV6-2/TRBV6-3
DNA: TGTGCCAGCAGTCGACAGGGGGCTGGCACAGATACGCAGTATTTT
CDR3: CASSRQGAGTDTQYF

D: NA
J: TRBJ1-4
size: once
V: TRBV9
DNA: TGTGCCAGCACCGGGGGGGCCACTAATGAAAAACTGTTTTTT
CDR3: CASTGGATNEKLFF

D: NA
J: TRBJ2-3
size: NA
V: TRBV18
DNA: TGTGCCAGCACACGGTGGGGCGGACAGACAGATACGCAGTATTTT
CDR3: CASTRWGGQTDTQYF

D: TRBD1
J: TRBJ2-7
size: NA
V: TRBV27
DNA: TGTGCCAGCAGTCGGGGACAGGCCTACGAGCAGTACTTC
CDR3: CASSRGQAYEQYF

D: NA
J: TRBJ1-1
size: NA
V: TRBV10-3
DNA: TGTGCCATCAGCATAAATTCACCGGGACACATGAACGGTGAAGCTTTCTTT
CDR3: CAISINSPGHMNGEAFF

D: NA
J: TRBJ1-4
size: NA
V: TRBV6-5
DNA: TGTGCCAGCAGTAGTACCTGGGGGGTTAATGAAAAACTGTTTTTT
CDR3: CASSSTWGVNEKLFF

D: NA
J: TRBJ2-7
size: NA
V: TRBV6-5
DNA: TGTGCCAGCAGCTCCATGACTAGGAGCTCCTACGAGCAGTACTTC
CDR3: CASSSMTRSSYEQYF

D: NA
J: TRBJ2-7
size: NA
V: TRBV6-1
DNA: TGTGCCAGCAGTGAAACGAGAGTACAGTACTTC
CDR3: CASSETRVQYF

D: NA
J: TRBJ1-5
size: NA
V: TRBV6-5
DNA: TGTGCCAGCAAGGGGGGACTAGGGCAGCCCCAGCATTTT
CDR3: CASKGGLGQPQHF

D: NA
J: TRBJ1-3
size: NA
V: TRBV28
DNA: TGTGCCAGCACCATAGTTCGGGCGGGGGGAATGAAAGGAAACACCATATATTTT
CDR3: CASTIVRAGGMKGNTIYF

D: NA
J: TRBJ1-3
size: NA
V: TRBV7-6
DNA: TGTGCCAGCAGCTTCGGTGCCTCGAGCTCTGGAAACACCATATATTTT
CDR3: CASSFGASSSGNTIYF

D: TRBD1
J: TRBJ1-6
size: NA
V: TRBV24-1
DNA: TGTGCCACCAGTGAGGCGGGACAGGGGGCGACGGATTCACCCCTCCACTTT
CDR3: CATSEAGQGATDSPLHF

D: NA
J: TRBJ1-5
size: NA
V: TRBV3-1/TRBV3-2
DNA: TGTGCCAGCAGTCGCGACGGGGGGCGGAATCAGCCCCAGCATTTT
CDR3: CASSRDGGRNQPQHF

D: NA
J: TRBJ2-3
size: NA
V: TRBV5-8
DNA: TGTGCCAGCAGCTTATTACGACTAGGGCCCACAGATACGCAGTATTTT
CDR3: CASSLLRLGPTDTQYF

D: NA
J: TRBJ1-1
size: NA
V: TRBV19
DNA: TGTGCCAGCCAGCGGGGGCCTATGAACACTGAAGCTTTCTTT
CDR3: CASQRGPMNTEAFF

D: TRBD1
J: TRBJ1-2
size: once
V: TRBV6-2/TRBV6-3
DNA: TGTGCCAGCAGTTACCTGGACAGGGGCTATGGCTACACCTTC
CDR3: CASSYLDRGYGYTF

D: NA
J: TRBJ2-7
size: NA
V: TRBV19
DNA: TGTGCCAGTAAGGGTAGCGCAATCTACGAGCAGTACTTC
CDR3: CASKGSAIYEQYF

D: NA
J: TRBJ2-7
size: NA
V: TRBV4-1
DNA: TGCGCCAGCAGCCAAGAAGAGGCTAGAGTGATCTACGAGCAGTACTTC
CDR3: CASSQEEARVIYEQYF

D: TRBD1
J: TRBJ2-1
size: NA
V: TRBV24-1
DNA: TGTGCCACCAGTGATTGGGACAGGTTTTTTAGCTCCTACAATGAGCAGTTCTTC
CDR3: CATSDWDRFFSSYNEQFF

D: NA
J: TRBJ1-4
size: NA
V: TRBV5-1
DNA: TGCGCCAGCGCCGCGAGGGAACGGGGGAGCGAAAAACTGTTTTTT
CDR3: CASAARERGSEKLFF

D: NA
J: TRBJ2-3
size: NA
V: TRBV5-4
DNA: TGTGCCAGCAGCTTCTATAGCACAGATACGCAGTATTTT
CDR3: CASSFYSTDTQYF

D: NA
J: TRBJ2-3
size: NA
V: TRBV29-1
DNA: TGCAGCGTTTATGTTGCGAATACGCAGTATTTT
CDR3: CSVYVANTQYF

D: TRBD2
J: TRBJ2-7
size: NA
V: TRBV18
DNA: TGTGCCAGCTCACCAACTCGGGGGGGGGAATCCTACGAGCAGTACTTC
CDR3: CASSPTRGGESYEQYF

D: TRBD2
J: TRBJ2-7
size: NA
V: TRBV18
DNA: TGTGCCAGCTCACCACCGCGGGAGCCCTCCTACGAGCAGTACTTC
CDR3: CASSPPREPSYEQYF

D: TRBD1
J: TRBJ1-2
size: NA
V: TRBV3-1/TRBV3-2
DNA: TGTGCCAGCAGCCAAGACCAAGGGGGCGGCTATGGCTACACCTTC
CDR3: CASSQDQGGGYGYTF

D: NA
J: TRBJ1-6
size: NA
V: TRBV7-3
DNA: TGTGCCAGCAGCCCGGGCGGGGATTCACCCCTCCACTTT
CDR3: CASSPGGDSPLHF

D: TRBD2
J: TRBJ2-7
size: NA
V: TRBV11-3
DNA: TGTGCCAGCAGCTTAGGGGTTGGACTAGCAGACTACGAGCAGTACTTC
CDR3: CASSLGVGLADYEQYF

D: NA
J: TRBJ1-5
size: NA
V: TRBV5-6
DNA: TGTGCCAGCAGCTATTCAGCGGGCAGCAATCAGCCCCAGCATTTT
CDR3: CASSYSAGSNQPQHF

D: NA
J: TRBJ1-2
size: NA
V: TRBV10-3
DNA: TGTGCCATCAATGTCAGGGGCCCCAACTATGGCTACACCTTC
CDR3: CAINVRGPNYGYTF

D: NA
J: TRBJ2-3
size: few
V: TRBV11-3
DNA: TGTGCCAGCAGCCCCTGGGGGCAGGGCCAAGATACGCAGTATTTT
CDR3: CASSPWGQGQDTQYF